This entry is about one T cell receptor beta chain. PCR amplification relied on 60 Vbeta primers (plus 13 Jbeta primers). Data came from immunoSEQ multiplex PCR; TCRdb stores just in-frame clones and leaves some out. The sample yields 75,000 to 100,000 clones, 73% seen once. Germline lookup yields CDR1 SGHTA and CDR2 FQGNSA. The CDR3 runs to 13 residues. J lost 4 bases, V lost 5 bases, and 4 bases had no gene match. These data belong to a study of cytomegalovirus exposure and HLA in healthy donors. The sequence came from a man aged 35 to 55 in good health and CMV-seronegative. The genes are TRBV7-2 and TRBJ1-2; 7 bases are shared with TRBD1. The sample consisted of PBMCs. CDR3 nucleotides: TGTGCCAGCAGCGAGGGACAGCTCTATGGCTACACCTTC. This codes for CASSEGQLYGYTF. Supplemented by reference TRBV7-2 and TRBJ1-2, the full variable domain reads GAGVSQSPSNKVTEKGKDVELRCDPISGHTALYWYRQSLGQGLEFLIYFQGNSAPDKSGLPSDRFSAERTGGSVSTLTIQRTQQEDSAVYLCASSEGQLYGYTFGSGTRLTVV.